Presented here are 2 T cell receptor beta chains from one specimen sequenced in a study of blood T cell repertoires in COVID-19. Some clones are missing from TCRdb's copy, which holds only in-frame ones; the method was immunoSEQ multiplex PCR. The table includes 200,000 or so clones, 80% to 85% detected once. Sequenced input: peripheral blood. These receptor sequences come from a human donor in a cohort sampled during active COVID-19.

The chain employs TRBV14 and TRBJ1-2; D gene uncertain. The CDR3 has 15 residues. With 4 bases removed from V and 4 bases from J, the gap between germline ends came to 16 bases. Germline V gene lookup returns CDR1 SGHDN and CDR2 FVKESK. CDR3 coding DNA: TGTGCCAGCAGCCCGACGTGGGCGGACTTCTATGGCTACACCTTC. Translating it yields CASSPTWADFYGYTF.

This chain joins TRBV9 and TRBJ2-7; 8 bases are shared with TRBD2. V lost 1 base, J lost 0 bases, and 3 bases stayed unmatched. This CDR3 region has 15 residues. CDR1 and CDR2 from the germline V gene are SGDLS and YYNGEE. As DNA, the CDR3 is TGTGCCAGCAGCGTACACGGGAGGGCCTCCTACGAGCAGTACTTC. The encoded protein is CASSVHGRASYEQYF.